This T cell receptor beta chain was sequenced in a study of blood T cells in healthy people across ages. Whole-study context: Capturing about one barcoded beta molecule per two T cells was achieved by template switching.

For this clonotype: Its antigen is not known.

Every sample gave at least 5 micrograms of total RNA when it was extracted. The V end was cut by 2 bases, the J end by 5 bases, with 19 bases between. CDR3 length equals 16 residues. Germline loops: CDR1 SGDLS, CDR2 YYNGEE. General study results and limits: Leaving the PBMCs unsorted stopped any conclusive comparison of naive versus antigen-experienced cells.

Primers used in a second PCR of about 6 to 11 cycles were a sample-barcoded 5' primer and a J-beta primer mix. A template-switch adaptor containing 12 random nucleotides labeled each cDNA molecule. TCRdb called the 5' RACE reads again in MiXCR, with one record for every CDR3 protein. The data hold approximately 2,000,000 distinct CDR3 sequences, with roughly two fifths observed a single time. The chain employs TRBV9 and TRBJ2-5; weak D call: TRBD1 (7 bases). The clonotype originates from a human donor in good health. Sequences were obtained from blood. CDR3 in amino acids: CASSVSGGRGVETQYF. The CDR3 DNA sequence: TGTGCCAGCAGCGTGTCGGGCGGCAGGGGGGTGGAGACCCAGTACTTC.